These 2 T cell receptor beta chains were sequenced from one sample in a study of cytomegalovirus exposure and HLA in healthy donors (dated by TCRdb to 2017 to 2019). The library was prepared using the immunoSEQ multiplex PCR assay. TCRdb took over this immuneACCESS table, retaining in-frame rearrangements with V and J assigned. Such tables are incomplete; in checked studies, under half of the missing clones stem from an unresolved V gene, and the remainder is unexplained. This sample gives some 64,000 clones in total; around 97% of them show up just once. The leading ten clones occupy around 1.5% of the sample. The source material was PBMCs. These TCRs come from a woman in her late teens or twenties in good health and CMV-seropositive.

This sequence joins TRBV11-3 and TRBJ2-1; possibly TRBD2 for D (6 bases). Trimming shortened V by 5 bases and J by 7 bases, and 21 bases separated the two germline ends. The germline V gene has CDR1 SGHNT and CDR2 YENEEA. This CDR3 region has 16 residues. The DNA of the CDR3 is TGTGCCAGCAGCCTCCACCGCCCGGGAGCATCGAATGAGCAGTTCTTC. Its translation: CASSLHRPGASNEQFF.

CDR3 DNA sequence: TGTGCCAGCCCCCTGGAGCGGCCCTGGGAGACCCAGTACTTC. Protein product: CASPLERPWETQYF. The V call is TRBV7-3, the J call TRBJ2-5; a possible D gene is TRBD2 (5 bases). CDR1 SGHTA and CDR2 FQGTGA come from the germline V gene. The CDR3 is 14 amino acids. Trimming stripped 8 bases from V and 5 bases from J, with 18 bases between.